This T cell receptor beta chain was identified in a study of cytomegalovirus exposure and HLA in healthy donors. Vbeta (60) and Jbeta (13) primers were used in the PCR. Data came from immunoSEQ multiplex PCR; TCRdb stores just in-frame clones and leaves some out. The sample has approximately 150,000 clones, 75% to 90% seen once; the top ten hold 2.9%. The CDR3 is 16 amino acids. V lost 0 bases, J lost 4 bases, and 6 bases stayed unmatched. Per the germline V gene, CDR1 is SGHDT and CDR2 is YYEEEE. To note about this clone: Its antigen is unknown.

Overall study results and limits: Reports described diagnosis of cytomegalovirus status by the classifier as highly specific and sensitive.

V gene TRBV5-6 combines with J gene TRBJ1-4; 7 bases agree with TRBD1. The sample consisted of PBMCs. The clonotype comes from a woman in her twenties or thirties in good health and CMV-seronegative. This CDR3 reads CASSLGTTGRNEKLFF. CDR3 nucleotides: TGTGCCAGCAGCTTGGGGACGACAGGGCGTAATGAAAAACTGTTTTTT.